This T cell receptor (beta chain) was sequenced for a study of control samples from healthy donors and cancer patients. The protocol was immunoSEQ multiplex PCR, while the TCRdb copy is restricted to in-frame clones and leaves out a portion. The data show fewer than 300,000 clones, around 79% seen once. V lost 7 bases, J lost 0 bases, and 15 bases lay in between. CDR1 and CDR2 from the germline V gene are WSHSY and SAAADI. This CDR3 comprises 15 residues. The sequence was collected from a woman aged 55-69 years with lung cancer. The source material was PBMCs. The V call is TRBV10-2, the J call TRBJ1-2, with D perhaps TRBD1 (5 bases). DNA of the CDR3: TGCGCCAGCAAGCGGGGAGACAGAGCTAACTATGGCTACACCTTC. As protein: CASKRGDRANYGYTF.